The entry below describes one T cell receptor (beta chain). The CDR3 is made up of 14 amino acids. Germline V CDR1 and CDR2: DFQATT, SNEGSKA (reference sequence). J lost 7 bases, V lost 6 bases, and 15 bases had no gene match. This sample was taken from a study of T-cell reconstitution after alpha-beta-depleted transplantation in children. The TCRbeta library incorporated unique molecular identifiers. TCRdb itself ran the PCR reads through MiXCR, one entry per CDR3 protein. The data show 640,000 or so distinct CDR3 sequences, roughly 17% seen once. This sequence was found in a human donor who donated a stem cell graft to a child with acute myeloid leukemia. This chain links TRBV20-1 with TRBJ2-7; 7 positions agree with TRBD1. Sequencing used PBMCs from the stem cell graft donor, obtained from the stem cell graft. For the CDR3, the DNA is TGCAGTGCACCGACCGGGACAGCCCTTACAGAGCAGTACGTC. Amino acids: CSAPTGTALTEQYV.